The next 29 T cell receptor beta chains were all read from a single sample in a study of tumour-infiltrating T cells in Burkitt lymphoma. Profiled with immunoSEQ multiplex PCR; TCRdb holds only in-frame clones, not every one. The sample carries around 50,000 clones, around 32% recorded once. Material: tumor tissue. Receptors were obtained from a human donor with Burkitt lymphoma.

The chain carries TRBV2 and TRBJ1-2; 9 bases are a match to TRBD1. Germline V gene data show CDR1 as SNHLY and CDR2 as FYNNEI. The V gene end was trimmed by 8 bases and the J gene end by 4 bases; junction bases not matched to a gene: 11. The CDR3 is 15 amino acids. CDR3 loop: CASGAGTGNSYGYTF. In DNA, the CDR3 is TGTGCCAGCGGGGCCGGGACAGGGAACAGCTATGGCTACACCTTC.

Only a few counts were recorded for this clone. The rearrangement joins TRBV4-3 to TRBJ2-2; the match to TRBD2 covers 10 bases. V lost 4 bases and J lost 0; bases outside the gene matches: 11. Germline CDR1 reads LGHNA; CDR2 reads YSLEER. This CDR3 is built from 19 residues. CDR3 bases: TGCGCCAGCAGCCCCCACTGGCTAGCGGGGGATTCGAACACCGGGGAGCTGTTTTTT. Translated: CASSPHWLAGDSNTGELFF.

V usage is TRBV7-2 and J usage is TRBJ1-1; D ambiguous. The V end lost 5 bases, the J end lost 6 bases, and 22 bases lay between the germline ends. CDR3 size: 16 residues. Germline loops: CDR1 SGHTA, CDR2 FQGNSA. CDR3 in DNA: TGTGCCAGCAGCCCGACCCTCTCAACGGGGAGGCCTGAAGCTTTCTTT. This codes for CASSPTLSTGRPEAFF.

V gene TRBV5-4 combines with J gene TRBJ2-3, with 9 bases that match TRBD2. V gave up 4 bases and J gave up 3 bases; unmatched junction bases: 15. The germline gives CDR1 SGHNT, CDR2 YYREEE (reference sequence). CDR3 length equals 18 residues. CDR3 loop: CASSTTYGLAGQTDTQYF. The CDR3 bases are TGTGCCAGCAGCACAACCTATGGGCTAGCGGGGCAGACAGATACGCAGTATTTT. The entire variable domain, with the rest obtained from reference TRBV5-4 and TRBJ2-3, is as follows: ETGVTQSPTHLIKTRGQQVTLRCSSQSGHNTVSWYQQALGQGPQFIFQYYREEENGRGNFPPRFSGLQFPNYSSELNVNALELDDSALYLCASSTTYGLAGQTDTQYFGPGTRLTVL.

The chain couples TRBV19 to TRBJ1-2, with a weak D call TRBD1 (5 bases). CDR1 LNHDA and CDR2 SQIVND come from the germline V gene (reference sequence). The V gene lost 8 bases and the J gene lost 0 bases, with 13 bases spanning the gap. The CDR3 length is 14 residues. Written as DNA, the CDR3 is TGTGCCAGTTCTCCCAGGGCGGCTAACTATGGCTACACCTTC. Protein sequence: CASSPRAANYGYTF.

This sequence joins TRBV30 and TRBJ1-6; 7 bases fit TRBD1. The CDR3 is 14 residues long. CDR1 and CDR2 (germline): GTSNPN, SVGIG (reference sequence). V lost 3 bases and J lost 10; bases outside the gene matches: 9. The chain's CDR3 is CAWSRRQGGSPLHF. The CDR3 bases are TGTGCCTGGAGCCGGCGGCAGGGGGGATCACCCCTCCACTTT.

In this sample, this clone turned up a few times. The chain recombines TRBV29-1 with TRBJ2-3, with 7 bases identical to TRBD2. Germline assignment: CDR1 SQVTM and CDR2 ANQGSEA. With V trimmed by 4 bases and J by 6 bases, 13 bases remained unmatched. This CDR3 has 15 residues. Here the CDR3 reads CSVAQSSRAGDTQYF. The DNA of the CDR3 is TGCAGCGTTGCGCAATCTAGCCGAGCGGGGGATACGCAGTATTTT.

The V gene is TRBV27, the J gene TRBJ1-1, with D tentatively TRBD1 (6 bases). The CDR3 covers 14 residues. CDR1 and CDR2 (germline): MNHEY, SMNVEV (reference sequence). V was clipped by 7 bases and J by 3 bases, with 15 bases between them. In DNA form, the CDR3 reads TGTGCCAGCACCCCACAGGGTACGGACACTGAAGCTTTCTTT. Its protein product is CASTPQGTDTEAFF.

This clone was recorded once. V is TRBV15 and J is TRBJ2-7; D not resolved. The CDR3 spans 13 residues. With 1 base removed from V and 3 bases from J, the gap between germline ends came to 7 bases. The germline gives CDR1 LNHNV, CDR2 YYDKDF (reference sequence). CDR3 DNA: TGTGCCACCAGCAGAGTCAACGGCTACGAGCAGTACTTC. Translating it yields CATSRVNGYEQYF.

This chain uses TRBV2 with TRBJ2-1; 8 bases fit TRBD2. V dropped 8 bases and J dropped 7; count of bases not matched to a gene: 7. The CDR3 extends over 13 amino acids. Germline V gives CDR1 SNHLY, CDR2 FYNNEI. CDR3: CASQGLAGNEQFF. For the CDR3, the DNA is TGTGCCAGCCAAGGACTAGCCGGTAATGAGCAGTTCTTC.

V gene TRBV5-4 combines with J gene TRBJ2-3, with 7 bases that match TRBD2. The germline V gene encodes CDR1 SGHNT and CDR2 YYREEE (reference sequence). The CDR3 spans 15 residues. The V segment lost 4 bases and the J segment 3 bases; nucleotides outside the gene matches: 8. In nucleotides, the CDR3 is TGTGCCAGCAGCAAGTCGAGACTAGCAACAGATACGCAGTATTTT. Translation: CASSKSRLATDTQYF.

The rearrangement joins TRBV19 to TRBJ1-2; D gene unclear. Trimming took off 5 bases at V and 7 bases at J, with 11 bases between the two ends. This CDR3 region has 12 residues. Germline CDR1 LNHDA, CDR2 SQIVND (reference sequence). The DNA of the CDR3 is TGTGCCAGTAGTGCGGAGGGTCGTGGCTACACCTTC. Its protein product is CASSAEGRGYTF.

This clone came up a few times. The chain recombines TRBV2 with TRBJ1-5; no firm D call. The CDR3 spans 13 residues. Germline V lookup: CDR1 SNHLY, CDR2 FYNNEI. Trimming took off 8 bases at V and 7 bases at J, with 15 bases between the two ends. CDR3 nucleotide sequence: TGTGCCAGCCGGATTCGTCCCAAGCAGCCCCAGCATTTT. It specifies CASRIRPKQPQHF.

This clone was recorded a few times. The gene calls are TRBV27 and TRBJ1-6, with D maybe TRBD1 (5 bases). Germline-derived CDR1 and CDR2 are MNHEY and SMNVEV (reference sequence). Trimming took 5 bases from V and 9 from J, leaving 14 bases between them. This CDR3 region has 14 residues. This chain's CDR3 is CASSPTGIGSPLHF. The CDR3 DNA reads TGTGCCAGCAGTCCCACAGGAATAGGTTCACCCCTCCACTTT.

This clone was found a few times. The genes are TRBV7-9 and TRBJ1-5, with unresolved D. In germline, CDR1 is SEHNR, CDR2 FQNEAQ (reference sequence). The V and J ends lost 4 bases and 13 bases respectively, with 14 bases between them. There are 12 residues in the CDR3. In nucleotides, the CDR3 is TGTGCCAGCAGCTCCACCCCGGGATTGCAGCATTTT. Amino acid sequence: CASSSTPGLQHF.

V and J are TRBV25-1 and TRBJ2-1; 9 bases line up with TRBD1. The CDR3 sequence is 15 residues long. Per the germline V gene, CDR1 is MGHDK and CDR2 is SYGVNS. The junction had 7 bases not matched to a gene; V was cut back by 4 bases and J by 6 bases. The CDR3 is CASSARTGVINEQFF. In DNA, the CDR3 is TGTGCCAGCAGTGCCCGGACAGGGGTTATCAATGAGCAGTTCTTC.

This clone was picked up a small number of times. The V call is TRBV4-1, the J call TRBJ1-2, with 11 bases lining up with TRBD1. The trim removed 5 bases at V and 5 bases at J, leaving 7 bases unmatched. Germline V CDR1 and CDR2: MGHRA, YSYEKL. This CDR3 comprises 15 residues. The CDR3 spells CASSEDRGHLYGYTF. The CDR3 DNA follows: TGCGCCAGCAGCGAGGACAGGGGGCATTTATATGGCTACACCTTC.

This clone was found a few times. The chain links TRBV7-2 to TRBJ2-7; D tentatively reads TRBD1 or TRBD2 (5 bases each). The V and J ends lost 7 bases and 0 bases respectively, with 13 bases between them. The CDR3 runs to 14 residues. CDR1 SGHTA and CDR2 FQGNSA come from the germline V gene. The CDR3 sequence: CASTGTESSYEQYF. CDR3 nucleotide sequence: TGTGCCAGCACCGGGACCGAGAGCTCCTACGAGCAGTACTTC.

V usage is TRBV27 and J usage is TRBJ2-3, with TRBD2 identical over 8 bases. Trimming cost V 10 bases and J 2 bases; bases outside gene matches: 8. CDR3 size: 14 residues. Germline CDR1 is MNHEY and CDR2 is SMNVEV (reference sequence). CDR3 protein: CATSGGRDTDTQYF. CDR3 DNA: TGTGCCACCAGCGGGGGCCGAGACACAGATACGCAGTATTTT.

This clone has only a few counts. The CDR3 region has the DNA TGTGCCAGCAGCTTAGCGGGACAGGGGTGGGAGACCCAGTACTTC. Protein product: CASSLAGQGWETQYF. V usage is TRBV7-9 and J usage is TRBJ2-5, with 10 bases lining up with TRBD1. The germline V gene encodes CDR1 SEHNR and CDR2 FQNEAQ (reference sequence). The CDR3 contains 15 residues. J lost 5 bases, V lost 0 bases, and 3 bases had no gene match.

V and J are TRBV6-6 and TRBJ2-7; TRBD2 might be the D (5 bases). Trimming shortened V by 4 bases and J by 6 bases, and 16 bases separated the two germline ends. The CDR3 has 14 residues. Germline loops: CDR1 MNHNY, CDR2 SVGAGI (reference sequence). The CDR3: CASSSRGLGSEQYF. CDR3 in DNA: TGTGCCAGCAGTTCGAGAGGCTTGGGGAGCGAGCAGTACTTC.

This chain links TRBV18 with TRBJ2-7, with D maybe TRBD1 (6 bases). The CDR3 sequence is 15 residues long. Germline values: CDR1 KGHSH, CDR2 LQKENI. Between the trimmed V and J ends, which lost 6 bases and 3 bases, there was a span of 18 bases. CDR3 sequence reads: CASSLRGRKNYEQYF. CDR3 sequence (DNA): TGTGCCAGCTCCCTCAGGGGCAGGAAAAACTACGAGCAGTACTTC.

The V call is TRBV27, the J call TRBJ2-3, with 13 bases fitting TRBD2. Looked up from germline, CDR1 is MNHEY and CDR2 is SMNVEV (reference sequence). V trimming: 6 bases; J trimming: 8 bases; junction bases outside the gene matches: 8. CDR3 length: 15 amino acids. CDR3 residues: CASRPGTSGESTQYF. Written as DNA, the CDR3 is TGTGCCAGCAGGCCCGGGACTAGCGGGGAGAGTACGCAGTATTTT.

A few counts support this clone. The V call is TRBV6-1, the J call TRBJ2-1; D is unresolved. The V and J ends lost 6 bases and 8 bases respectively, with 8 bases between them. From germline, CDR1 is MNHNS and CDR2 SASEGT. The CDR3 length is 11 residues. The CDR3 here is CASRSLDEQFF. The CDR3 bases are TGTGCCAGCAGATCTCTGGATGAGCAGTTCTTC.

The rearrangement joins TRBV19 to TRBJ1-2; possible D gene TRBD1, 6 bases. The V end was cut by 9 bases, the J end by 6 bases, with 26 bases between. The CDR3 loop spans 16 amino acids. The germline CDR1 and CDR2 sequences are LNHDA and SQIVND (reference sequence). DNA for the CDR3: TGTGCCAGCAATCCCTCCGCGAAGGGGGTTATAAATGGCTACACCTTC. Its protein product is CASNPSAKGVINGYTF.

V gene TRBV21-1 combines with J gene TRBJ2-5; the listed D gene, TRBD1, was not tested against the DNA. TRBV21-1 is listed as a pseudogene. This CDR3 contains 15 residues. In nucleotides, the CDR3 is TGTGCCAGCAGCTCCGTAGGGGGATCCGGGGAGACCCAGTACTTC. Translating it yields CASSSVGGSGETQYF.

This clone has a single count. CDR3 loop: CASSFDRGTDTQYF. CDR3 in DNA: TGTGCCAGCAGTTTCGACAGAGGCACAGATACGCAGTATTTT. J is TRBJ2-3 and V is TRBV7-2; tentative D call: TRBD1 (5 bases). The length of the CDR3 is 14 residues. With 6 bases removed from V and 1 base from J, the gap between germline ends came to 11 bases. Germline V gene lookup returns CDR1 SGHTA and CDR2 FQGNSA.

The CDR3: CASSRPSVGTGELFF. The CDR3 DNA sequence: TGTGCCAGCAGCCGCCCTAGCGTGGGCACCGGGGAGCTGTTTTTT. This chain joins TRBV7-2 and TRBJ2-2, with D possibly being TRBD2 (6 bases). The CDR3 is 15 residues long. The germline V gene has CDR1 SGHTA and CDR2 FQGNSA. V was shortened by 5 bases and J by 4 bases, with 14 bases between the two germline ends.

The chain couples TRBV19 to TRBJ1-1, with D unclear. Germline CDR1 LNHDA, CDR2 SQIVND (reference sequence). The CDR3 is 16 amino acids. The V end lost 1 base, the J end lost 1 base, and 13 bases lay between the germline ends. Here the CDR3 reads CASSIVRRHPNTEAFF. CDR3 bases: TGTGCCAGTAGTATAGTAAGGAGACACCCGAACACTGAAGCTTTCTTT. Full variable domain (remainder filled in from reference TRBV19 and TRBJ1-1): DGGITQSPKYLFRKEGQNVTLSCEQNLNHDAMYWYRQDPGQGLRLIYYSQIVNDFQKGDIAEGYSVSREKKESFPLTVTSAQKNPTAFYLCASSIVRRHPNTEAFFGQGTRLTVV.